This TCR beta chain originates from a study of blood T cell repertoires in COVID-19. Study summary: Acute-phase and convalescent COVID-19 samples originated in the United States, Italy and Spain. Sources were T cells, B-cell-depleted T cells, or PBMCs; the material itself was cDNA or gDNA.

Under the authors' procedure: Amplification with reference gene primers provided the estimates of nucleated cell counts. Assay used: immunoSEQ multiplex PCR; TCRdb lists only in-frame clones, some missing. V and J calls plus clone size are reproduced from that table; the DNA served to infer D and trimming. In the table there are about 250,000 clones, about 88% of which are singletons. The junction had 9 bases not matched to a gene; V was cut back by 5 bases and J by 4 bases. This CDR3 has 15 residues. Germline CDR1 and CDR2: MNHEY and SVGEGT. The rearrangement joins TRBV6-2 or TRBV6-3 to TRBJ2-7, with TRBD2 identical over 9 bases. The specimen was peripheral blood. The origin of this receptor is a middle-aged woman who had recovered from COVID-19. The CDR3 protein is CASSTPGAGGYEQYF. CDR3 sequence (DNA): TGTGCCAGCAGTACCCCAGGAGCGGGAGGTTACGAGCAGTACTTC.